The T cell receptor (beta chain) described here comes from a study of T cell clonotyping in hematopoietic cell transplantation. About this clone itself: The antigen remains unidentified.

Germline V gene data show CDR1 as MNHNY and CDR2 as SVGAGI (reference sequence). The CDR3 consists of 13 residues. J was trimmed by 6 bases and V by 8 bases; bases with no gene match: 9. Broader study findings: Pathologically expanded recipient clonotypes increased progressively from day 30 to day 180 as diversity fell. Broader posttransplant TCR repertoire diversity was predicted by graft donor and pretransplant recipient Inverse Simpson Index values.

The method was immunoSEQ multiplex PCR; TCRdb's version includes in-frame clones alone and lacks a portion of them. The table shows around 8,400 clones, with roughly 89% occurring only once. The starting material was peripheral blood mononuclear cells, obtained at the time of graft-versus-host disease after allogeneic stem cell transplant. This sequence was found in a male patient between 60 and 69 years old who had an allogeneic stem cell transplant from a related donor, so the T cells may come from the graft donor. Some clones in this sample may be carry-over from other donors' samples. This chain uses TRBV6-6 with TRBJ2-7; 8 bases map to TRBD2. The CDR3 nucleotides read TGTGCCAGCGCAGCGGGGGCGGCTAGCGAGCAGTACTTC. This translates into CASAAGAASEQYF.